This TCR beta chain derives from a study of technical replicates of blood from several donors. V lost 3 bases and J 6 bases, leaving 13 bases between the germline ends. Germline lookup yields CDR1 SGDLS and CDR2 YYNGEE. The CDR3 totals 14 residues. TCRdb keeps only in-frame clones here, not all; method: immunoSEQ multiplex PCR. The data show 70,000 to 85,000 clones, with 95% to 96% seen just once and 0.24% held by the top ten. The receptor was isolated from a human donor in good health. What was sequenced was T cells isolated from PBMCs. The chain has TRBV9 and TRBJ2-1; tentative D call: TRBD1 (6 bases). The CDR3 reads CASSEGDGINEQFF. CDR3 sequence (DNA): TGTGCCAGCAGCGAGGGGGACGGGATCAATGAGCAGTTCTTC. The variable domain in full, with the rest retrieved from reference TRBV9 and TRBJ2-1, is DSGVTQTPKHLITATGQRVTLRCSPRSGDLSVYWYQQSLDQGLQFLIQYYNGEERAKGNILERFSAQQFPDLHSELNLSSLELGDSALYFCASSEGDGINEQFFGPGTRLTVL.